This record concerns one TCR beta chain sequence. Its antigen remains unknown. This specimen belongs to a study of T cell clones after liver transplantation. Study in general: Post-transplant blood was tracked for graft-donor-reactive T cell clones identified in a pre-transplant mixed lymphocyte reaction. Graft-donor-reactive sequences were compared with third-party-reactive TCRbeta sequences from pre-transplant mixed lymphocyte reactions. Findings of the study overall: Circulating graft-donor-reactive CD4 TCRbeta sequences fell significantly post-transplant in 5 of 8 subjects.

Some clones are missing from TCRdb's copy, which holds only in-frame ones; the method was immunoSEQ multiplex PCR. Of tens of thousands of clones listed, 80% are singletons. The clonotype originates from a human patient who received a liver transplant. Among the T cells, some may be from the graft donor. The sample here was CD4+ T cells from blood, taken 12 months after liver transplant.

CDR3 DNA: TGTGCCATCAGTGAGTCCTCCCGAAGCTACACCTTC. Protein product: CAISESSRSYTF. The chain recombines TRBV10-3 with TRBJ1-2; D remains ambiguous. V dropped 0 bases and J dropped 9 bases, with 8 bases sitting between them. The CDR3 runs to 12 residues. Germline lookup yields CDR1 ENHRY and CDR2 SYGVKD.